Below are 25 T cell receptor beta chains sequenced from a single sample in a study of blood T cell repertoires in COVID-19. Data came from immunoSEQ multiplex PCR; TCRdb stores just in-frame clones and leaves some out. Here the sample spans about 260,000 clones, approximately 88% being singletons. The sample comprised PBMCs or T cells enriched from blood (not recorded which). The receptors originated from a woman in her thirties or forties who had been exposed to COVID-19.

The V gene is TRBV19, the J gene TRBJ2-1; 7 nucleotides align to TRBD2. The J segment lost 5 bases and the V segment lost 4 bases, leaving 11 bases of the junction unmatched. The V gene's germline CDR1 is LNHDA and CDR2 SQIVND (reference sequence). This CDR3 is 16 amino acids long. The CDR3 reads CASSTLGGVPHNEQFF. The CDR3 DNA sequence: TGTGCCAGTAGTACACTGGGGGGGGTCCCCCACAATGAGCAGTTCTTC. The full variable domain, completed using reference TRBV19 and TRBJ2-1, is DGGITQSPKYLFRKEGQNVTLSCEQNLNHDAMYWYRQDPGQGLRLIYYSQIVNDFQKGDIAEGYSVSREKKESFPLTVTSAQKNPTAFYLCASSTLGGVPHNEQFFGPGTRLTVL.

DNA for the CDR3: TGTGCCAGCTCACCGGGACAGGGAATCACTGAAGCTTTCTTT. Protein: CASSPGQGITEAFF. V gene TRBV18 combines with J gene TRBJ1-1, with TRBD1 matching over 9 bases. Trimming took 3 bases from V and 4 from J; bases not matched to a gene: 3. The V gene's germline CDR1 is KGHSH and CDR2 LQKENI. This CDR3 region has 14 residues.

V and J are TRBV7-2 and TRBJ1-2; no firm D call. Trimming removed 1 base from V and 0 bases from J, with 3 bases in between. The CDR3 sequence is 13 residues long. The germline V gene has CDR1 SGHTA and CDR2 FQGNSA. The CDR3 DNA follows: TGTGCCAGCAGCTTAGTCACTAACTATGGCTACACCTTC. This translates into CASSLVTNYGYTF.

This clone has a single count. The gene calls are TRBV20-1 and TRBJ2-1, with 8 bases that match TRBD2. After removal of 3 bases from V and 6 bases from J, the junction contained 1 base not matched to a gene. Germline V gene lookup returns CDR1 DFQATT and CDR2 SNEGSKA (reference sequence). This CDR3 has 12 amino acids. CDR3 DNA sequence: TGCAGTGCTAGTGGGACTAGCAATGAGCAGTTCTTC. Translating gives CSASGTSNEQFF.

This clone has a single count. V gene TRBV28 combines with J gene TRBJ1-1; no clear D gene. Germline CDR1 and CDR2: MDHEN and SYDVKM. The V end lost 6 bases, the J end lost 1 base, and 6 bases lay between the germline ends. The CDR3 extends over 12 amino acids. The CDR3 here is CASSIGNTEAFF. The CDR3 DNA is TGTGCCAGCAGCATCGGGAACACTGAAGCTTTCTTT.

A note on this clone: A single base separates this from a much larger clone, so it may be a read error. The chain employs TRBV12-3 or TRBV12-4 and TRBJ1-1, with D tentatively TRBD1 (5 bases). The CDR3 is 13 residues long. With 6 bases removed from V and 2 bases from J, the gap between germline ends came to 10 bases. CDR3 in DNA: TGTGCCAGCAGCCTTACAGGTAACACTGAAGCTTTCTTT. As protein: CASSLTGNTEAFF.

V usage is TRBV7-2 and J usage is TRBJ2-1; 11 bases match TRBD2. The germline gives CDR1 SGHTA, CDR2 FQGNSA. The CDR3 spans 15 residues. Losses at the gene ends were 5 bases for V and 2 bases for J; bases not matched to a gene: 2. The CDR3 is CASSLSGRAYNEQFF. CDR3 DNA: TGTGCCAGCAGCCTTAGCGGGAGGGCCTACAATGAGCAGTTCTTC.

V usage is TRBV6-5 and J usage is TRBJ2-7; 7 bases fit TRBD1. Germline CDR1 and CDR2: MNHEY and SVGAGI. The junction had 6 bases not matched to a gene; V was cut back by 0 bases and J by 4 bases. The CDR3 contains 15 residues. CDR3: CASSYSGTAPYEQYF. The DNA of the CDR3 is TGTGCCAGCAGTTACTCAGGGACAGCCCCGTACGAGCAGTACTTC.

V and J are TRBV28 and TRBJ1-1; 10 nucleotides align to TRBD1. CDR1 is MDHEN and CDR2 is SYDVKM in the germline V gene. With 5 bases clipped from V and 0 bases from J, the junction kept 9 bases outside the gene matches. CDR3 size: 17 residues. CDR3: CASSPSGTGVLNTEAFF. The DNA for the CDR3 is TGTGCCAGCAGTCCCTCCGGGACAGGGGTCTTGAACACTGAAGCTTTCTTT.

This chain connects TRBV30 to TRBJ1-2, with D possibly TRBD1 on 6 matching bases. Trimming cost V 2 bases and J 4 bases, with 11 bases left between them. This CDR3 region has 13 residues. From germline, CDR1 is GTSNPN and CDR2 SVGIG (reference sequence). CDR3 sequence reads: CAWSPNRAYGYTF. The DNA of the CDR3 is TGTGCCTGGAGTCCCAACAGGGCCTATGGCTACACCTTC.

The V call is TRBV28, the J call TRBJ2-7; weak D call: TRBD2 (8 bases). Trimming stripped 4 bases from V and 8 bases from J, with 21 bases between. Looked up from germline, CDR1 is MDHEN and CDR2 is SYDVKM. The CDR3 spans 15 residues. CDR3 residues: CASSSGGLELGQQYF. The CDR3 DNA follows: TGTGCCAGCAGTTCAGGGGGACTAGAACTTGGGCAGCAGTACTTC.

V usage is TRBV6-1 and J usage is TRBJ1-4, with D tentatively TRBD1 (6 bases). The CDR3 has 15 amino acids. Germline CDR1 is MNHNS and CDR2 is SASEGT. The V gene lost 3 bases and the J gene lost 4 bases, with 12 bases spanning the gap. In DNA, the CDR3 is TGTGCCAGCAGTGAGGGGACACCGGGTAATGAAAAACTGTTTTTT. Translated, it gives CASSEGTPGNEKLFF.

The CDR3 coding sequence is TGCGCCAGCAGCTTGGCCGGGGGATCAACAGGCAATCAGCCCCAGCATTTT. It codes for CASSLAGGSTGNQPQHF. The gene calls are TRBV5-1 and TRBJ1-5; TRBD1 might be the D (5 bases). The CDR3 extends over 17 amino acids. The V end lost 0 bases, the J end lost 2 bases, and 15 bases lay between the germline ends. CDR1 is SGHRS and CDR2 is YFSETQ in the germline V gene. Based on the CDR3 plus reference TRBV5-1 and TRBJ1-5, the full variable domain is KAGVTQTPRYLIKTRGQQVTLSCSPISGHRSVSWYQQTPGQGLQFLFEYFSETQRNKGNFPGRFSGRQFSNSRSEMNVSTLELGDSALYLCASSLAGGSTGNQPQHFGDGTRLSIL.

The V call is TRBV6-2 or TRBV6-3, the J call TRBJ1-2; possible D gene TRBD1, 6 bases. This CDR3 contains 12 residues. Germline V gene sequence: CDR1 MNHEY, CDR2 SVGEGT. V lost 7 bases and J 8 bases, leaving 14 bases between the germline ends. CDR3 loop: CASNPGAGGYTF. The DNA for the CDR3 is TGTGCCAGCAACCCGGGGGCTGGGGGCTACACCTTC.

This chain links TRBV7-2 with TRBJ2-7; a possible D gene is TRBD2 (6 bases). The CDR3 totals 15 residues. CDR1 is SGHTA and CDR2 is FQGNSA in the germline V gene. V lost 1 base and J 0 bases, leaving 10 bases between the germline ends. CDR3 DNA: TGTGCCAGCAGCTTAGGGGGAGCGGGCTCCTACGAGCAGTACTTC. It yields the protein CASSLGGAGSYEQYF.

The V call is TRBV14, the J call TRBJ1-2, with D possibly matching TRBD1 (6 bases). Trimming left V 4 bases short and J 4 bases short, with 16 bases between. The germline V gene encodes CDR1 SGHDN and CDR2 FVKESK. CDR3 length: 15 residues. The CDR3 DNA follows: TGTGCCAGCAGCCCTGGAGGGGGGGTACCCTATGGCTACACCTTC. It specifies CASSPGGGVPYGYTF.

The chain is built from TRBV28 and TRBJ1-4, with unresolved D. The CDR3 is 11 residues long. Between the trimmed V and J ends, which lost 6 bases and 4 bases, there was a span of 3 bases. CDR1 MDHEN and CDR2 SYDVKM come from the germline V gene. The CDR3 region is CASSYNEKLFF. DNA of the CDR3: TGTGCCAGCAGCTATAATGAAAAACTGTTTTTT. Using reference TRBV28 and TRBJ1-4 for the parts outside the CDR3, the full variable domain is DVKVTQSSRYLVKRTGEKVFLECVQDMDHENMFWYRQDPGLGLRLIYFSYDVKMKEKGDIPEGYSVSREKKERFSLILESASTNQTSMYLCASSYNEKLFFGSGTQLSVL.

This sequence joins TRBV7-2 and TRBJ1-5; no definite D call. The CDR3 runs to 16 residues. The V and J ends lost 3 bases and 0 bases respectively, with 12 bases between them. CDR1 SGHTA and CDR2 FQGNSA come from the germline V gene. Written as DNA, the CDR3 is TGTGCCAGCAGCTTTTCAACAGTAGATAGCAATCAGCCCCAGCATTTT. Translated, it gives CASSFSTVDSNQPQHF.

This chain joins TRBV4-1 and TRBJ1-2; D is ambiguous. V lost 3 bases, J lost 3 bases, and 8 bases lay in between. Germline CDR1 and CDR2: MGHRA and YSYEKL. This CDR3 region has 13 residues. CDR3 amino acids: CASSQGPDYGYTF. CDR3 nucleotide sequence: TGCGCCAGCAGCCAGGGCCCGGACTATGGCTACACCTTC.

CDR3 sequence: CASSERGTPQHF. As DNA, the CDR3 is TGTGCCAGCAGTGAAAGGGGGACGCCCCAGCATTTT. The genes are TRBV6-1 and TRBJ1-5; D is possibly TRBD1 (6 bases). Trimming took 2 bases from V and 9 from J, leaving 8 bases between them. The germline CDR1 and CDR2 sequences are MNHNS and SASEGT. The CDR3 runs 12 residues.

This sequence joins TRBV4-3 and TRBJ2-7; tentative D call: TRBD1 (6 bases). Per the germline V gene, CDR1 is LGHNA and CDR2 is YSLEER. Trimming cost V 3 bases and J 3 bases, with 15 bases left between them. The CDR3 has 15 residues. CDR3 coding DNA: TGCGCCAGCAGCCATTGGACAGTGGGCCGCTACGAGCAGTACTTC. This translates into CASSHWTVGRYEQYF.

V usage is TRBV28 and J usage is TRBJ2-3, with D maybe TRBD2 (6 bases). Trimming stripped 1 base from V and 3 bases from J, with 17 bases between. The CDR3 totals 17 residues. Looked up from germline, CDR1 is MDHEN and CDR2 is SYDVKM. Here the CDR3 reads CASSLSGVPGETDTQYF. CDR3 bases: TGTGCCAGCAGTTTATCGGGGGTTCCGGGTGAAACAGATACGCAGTATTTT.

The rearrangement joins TRBV24-1 to TRBJ2-3, with D maybe TRBD1 (5 bases). Trimming shortened V by 2 bases and J by 1 base, and 9 bases separated the two germline ends. Germline assignment: CDR1 KGHDR and CDR2 SFDVKD. This CDR3 is built from 15 residues. CDR3 in DNA: TGTGCCACCAGTGATTACAGGAATGGCACAGATACGCAGTATTTT. It encodes CATSDYRNGTDTQYF.

This clone occurred a few times. The rearrangement links TRBV3-1 (or the pseudogene TRBV3-2) to TRBJ1-6, with TRBD1 identical over 8 bases. The trim removed 5 bases at V and 4 bases at J, leaving 7 bases unmatched. Germline CDR1 and CDR2: LGHDT and YNNKEL (reference sequence). The CDR3 runs 16 residues. CDR3 amino acids: CASSSSTGAYNSPLHF. The CDR3 bases are TGTGCCAGCAGCTCTTCGACAGGGGCTTATAATTCACCCCTCCACTTT.

The chain employs TRBV7-8 and TRBJ1-1; tentatively, D is TRBD1 (6 bases). V dropped 1 base and J dropped 4 bases, with 13 bases sitting between them. CDR1 is SGHVS and CDR2 is FQNEAQ in the germline V gene. This CDR3 has 15 residues. CDR3 in DNA: TGTGCCAGCAGCTTAGTTGTTAGGGGGATCACTGAAGCTTTCTTT. Protein sequence: CASSLVVRGITEAFF.